This T cell receptor beta chain derives from a study of shared clonotypes between healthy human individuals. General study findings and limits: Non-shared clonotypes had lower generation probabilities than those shared by all four donors.

As to this clone: The antigen is undetermined.

In CD8 memory, CD45RO+ cells were put together with CCR7-negative CD45RA+ TemRA cells. Assay: immunoSEQ multiplex PCR; the TCRdb copy retains only in-frame clones and omits some. The sample lists 110,000 or so clones, more than 65% occurring once. The clonotype was recovered from a woman in her thirties in good health. Material: memory CD8+ T cells sorted from blood. Documented subset: CD45RO+ cells pooled with CCR7-negative TemRA cells.

CDR3 residues: CASSFFGGLGYEQYF. DNA for the CDR3: TGTGCCAGCAGCTTTTTCGGGGGGCTGGGATACGAGCAGTACTTC. This chain uses TRBV5-7 with TRBJ2-7, with D possibly matching TRBD2 (7 bases). TRBV5-7 belongs to the ORF category, with a function that is uncertain. This CDR3 has 15 residues. V dropped 2 bases and J dropped 4 bases, with 16 bases sitting between them.